This T cell receptor beta chain was sequenced for a study of response to subunit inactivated influenza vaccine. Study findings and constraints: Each seasonal influenza vaccination recruits few new T cells, the authors suggested.

This clonotype was found a few times. Its specificity is not known. TCRdb reprocessed the RT-PCR reads with MiXCR, giving one entry per CDR3 protein. The sample lists about 500,000 distinct CDR3 sequences; about 15% were seen once. The length of the CDR3 is 12 residues. From germline, CDR1 is SQVTM and CDR2 ANQGSEA. Trimming stripped 4 bases from V and 7 bases from J, with 14 bases between. This sample comprised CD4+ T cells sorted from PBMCs, obtained around 25 months after vaccination. This chain uses TRBV29-1 with TRBJ2-7; no definite D call. The clonotype was recovered from a man between 50 and 70 years old who received an inactivated influenza vaccine. The CDR3 bases are TGCAGCGTTGGGGGTGGCCCTACGGAGCAGTACTTC. It is translated as CSVGGGPTEQYF.